These T cell receptor beta chains were read from a single sample in a study of metastatic and nonmetastatic thyroid tumors. TCRdb re-analyzed the PCR reads through MiXCR. The sample gives about 60,000 clones, 15% to 20% of which show up once; roughly 10% is in the top ten. Sequences were obtained from blood. The origin of the receptors is a male donor with papillary thyroid cancer or a benign thyroid nodule (not recorded which). Some clones in this sample may be carry-over from other donors' samples. CDR3s include the opening cysteine and the closing phenylalanine or tryptophan. A D gene is named only where the DNA matches it firmly. Clone sizes are given selectively: once, few, many, or a class where the clone is expanded.

J | size | V | D | CDR3 | DNA
TRBJ2-2 | NA | TRBV5-1 | NA | CASSLGDSGELFF | TGCGCCAGCAGCTTGGGTGATAGCGGGGAGCTGTTTTTT
TRBJ1-6 | many | TRBV3-1 | NA | CASSPSGGANSPLHF | TGTGCCAGCAGCCCTTCGGGGGGGGCAAATTCACCCCTCCACTTT
TRBJ2-1 | NA | TRBV6-5 | NA | CASSYRRGLNEQFF | TGTGCCAGCAGTTATAGGAGGGGGCTGAATGAGCAGTTCTTC
TRBJ2-5 | many | TRBV7-9 | TRBD1 | CASSPDRGGIETQYF | TGTGCCAGCAGCCCTGACAGGGGTGGTATAGAGACCCAGTACTTC
TRBJ2-3 | few | TRBV5-1 | TRBD2 | CASSLASGSGSDTQYF | TGCGCCAGCAGCTTGGCTAGCGGGAGTGGGTCAGATACGCAGTATTTT
TRBJ2-3 | NA | TRBV4-2 | NA | CASSPGRGAASTDTQYF | TGTGCCAGCAGCCCTGGTAGGGGGGCCGCCAGCACAGATACGCAGTATTTT
TRBJ1-5 | many | TRBV12-3/TRBV12-4 | NA | CASRSRPYSNQPQHF | TGTGCCAGCAGGAGCCGACCGTATAGCAATCAGCCCCAGCATTTT
TRBJ2-5 | many | TRBV11-2 | TRBD1 | CASSLDRVVGGETQYF | TGTGCCAGCAGCTTAGATCGCGTCGTAGGGGGCGAGACCCAGTACTTC
TRBJ1-2 | many | TRBV6-5 | NA | CASSYSSGGSGYTF | TGTGCCAGCAGTTACTCTTCGGGGGGCTCTGGCTACACCTTC
TRBJ2-1 | many | TRBV20-1 | TRBD2 | CMGLAGLSYNEQFF | TGCATGGGACTAGCGGGACTTTCCTACAATGAGCAGTTCTTC
TRBJ2-2 | NA | TRBV20-1 | TRBD2 | CSARDMGTSGRNGELFF | TGCAGTGCTAGAGATATGGGCACTAGCGGGAGGAACGGGGAGCTGTTTTTT
TRBJ2-1 | many | TRBV7-2 | TRBD2 | CASSLALAAQQFF | TGTGCCAGCAGCTTGGCACTAGCGGCCCAGCAGTTCTTC
TRBJ2-2 | many | TRBV5-1 | NA | CASSLLARELFF | TGCGCCAGCAGCTTGTTGGCGAGGGAGCTGTTTTTT
TRBJ1-2 | many | TRBV30 | TRBD1 | CAGRDRANYGYTF | TGTGCCGGGAGGGACAGAGCTAACTATGGCTACACCTTC
TRBJ2-7 | NA | TRBV5-1 | NA | CASRRTRGYEQYF | TGCGCCAGCAGACGGACAAGGGGCTACGAGCAGTACTTC
TRBJ1-5 | NA | TRBV12-3/TRBV12-4 | NA | CASSLFPTRSQPQHF | TGTGCCAGCAGTTTATTTCCCACTAGAAGTCAGCCCCAGCATTTT
TRBJ2-4 | once | TRBV9 | NA | CASIVGESVRSKNIQYF | TGTGCCAGCATCGTAGGGGAGAGCGTGAGGTCCAAAAACATTCAGTACTTC
TRBJ2-5 | many | TRBV18 | NA | CASSQNQEETQYF | TGTGCCAGCTCACAGAATCAAGAAGAGACCCAGTACTTC
TRBJ2-1 | many | TRBV4-1 | NA | CASSQGMVAGQRHNEQFF | TGCGCCAGCAGCCAAGGAATGGTGGCCGGACAGAGACACAATGAGCAGTTCTTC
TRBJ1-1 | many | TRBV27 | NA | CASSLGGNTEAFF | TGTGCCAGCAGTTTGGGGGGTAACACTGAAGCTTTCTTT
TRBJ2-3 | many | TRBV6-4 | TRBD1 | CASSKTGDGTDTQYF | TGTGCCAGCAGTAAGACAGGGGATGGTACAGATACGCAGTATTTT
TRBJ1-1 | many | TRBV25-1 | TRBD1 | CASSDRQGVPRTEAFF | TGTGCCAGCAGTGACAGACAGGGTGTCCCGCGCACTGAAGCTTTCTTT
TRBJ2-1 | NA | TRBV12-1 | NA | CASSLSGTSGIPQYNEQFF | TGTGCCAGCTCGCTTTCCGGGACTAGCGGGATCCCACAATACAATGAGCAGTTCTTC
TRBJ2-5 | many | TRBV30 | NA | CAWSRGQANQETQYF | TGTGCCTGGAGTCGTGGGCAGGCCAACCAAGAGACCCAGTACTTC
TRBJ2-7 | few | TRBV19 | NA | CASSTVTQYEQYF | TGTGCCAGTAGTACTGTCACACAATACGAGCAGTACTTC
TRBJ1-6 | many | TRBV30 | NA | CAWEGGATKAPLHF | TGTGCCTGGGAGGGTGGGGCGACCAAAGCACCCCTCCACTTT
TRBJ2-3 | many | TRBV6-4 | NA | CASSGTGGGTDTQYF | TGTGCCAGCAGTGGCACTGGGGGTGGCACAGATACGCAGTATTTT
TRBJ2-1 | many | TRBV20-1 | NA | CSARGRGAGFEQFF | TGCAGTGCTAGGGGGAGAGGGGCGGGGTTTGAGCAGTTCTTC
TRBJ1-2 | many | TRBV6-1 | TRBD1 | CASRPGQGIRGYTF | TGTGCCAGCAGACCGGGACAGGGGATCCGGGGCTACACCTTC
TRBJ1-2 | few | TRBV6-1 | NA | CASIPVPCYYGYTF | TGTGCCAGCATACCCGTGCCTTGCTACTATGGCTACACCTTC
TRBJ2-3 | many | TRBV20-1 | TRBD2 | CSAREYGLAGGLADTQYF | TGCAGTGCTAGAGAATACGGGCTAGCGGGAGGGTTGGCAGATACGCAGTATTTT
TRBJ1-2 | many | TRBV18 | NA | CASSPPLGTDYGYTF | TGTGCCAGCTCACCACCTCTGGGGACCGACTATGGCTACACCTTC